The 7 T cell receptor beta chains listed next were all sequenced from one sample in a study of T cell repertoires in cytomegalovirus infection. TCRdb analysed the reads with MiXCR anew, one entry per CDR3 protein. This table has a few hundred thousand distinct CDR3 sequences, 40% to 50% appearing once. These receptors have no identified antigens. Source: cultured PBMCs, taken from culture after CMV antigen stimulation. These receptors all come from a human donor in good health (CMV status not recorded). Some clones in this sample may be carry-over from other donors' samples.

The V and J genes are TRBV18 and TRBJ2-6; no reliable D call. Germline CDR1 is KGHSH and CDR2 is LQKENI. This CDR3 contains 14 residues. V lost 5 bases, J lost 1 base, and 6 bases lay in between. The DNA of the CDR3 is TGTGCCAGCTCAGGGGTATCTGGGGCCAACGTCCTGACTTTC. Its protein product is CASSGVSGANVLTF.

Only one count was recorded for this clonotype. The chain has TRBV7-6 and TRBJ2-1; 7 bases map to TRBD1. The V gene's germline CDR1 is SGHVS and CDR2 FNYEAQ. V dropped 5 bases and J dropped 5; count of bases not matched to a gene: 6. The CDR3 sequence is 14 residues long. The DNA for the CDR3 is TGTGCCAGCAGCCAGGGACAGTTAAACAATGAGCAGTTCTTC. Amino acid sequence: CASSQGQLNNEQFF. Using reference TRBV7-6 and TRBJ2-1 for the parts outside the CDR3, the full variable domain is GAGVSQSPRYKVTKRGQDVALRCDPISGHVSLYWYRQALGQGPEFLTYFNYEAQQDKSGLPNDRFSAERPEGSISTLTIQRTEQRDSAMYRCASSQGQLNNEQFFGPGTRLTVL.

This clonotype was found a few times. The V gene is TRBV6-6, the J gene TRBJ2-1; a possible D gene is TRBD2 (6 bases). Trimming left V 6 bases short and J 3 bases short, with 12 bases between. CDR1 is MNHNY and CDR2 is SVGAGI in the germline V gene (reference sequence). There are 14 residues in the CDR3. CDR3 protein: CASRNLASYNEQFF. In DNA form, the CDR3 reads TGTGCCAGCAGGAATCTAGCGAGCTACAATGAGCAGTTCTTC.

This chain links TRBV7-6 with TRBJ2-7; TRBD1 matches at 8 bases. The CDR3 has 15 amino acids. Germline CDR1 is SGHVS and CDR2 is FNYEAQ. Trimming cost V 5 bases and J 0 bases; bases outside gene matches: 6. The CDR3 coding sequence is TGTGCCAGCAGCCCCTCAGGGGGCCACTCCTACGAGCAGTACTTC. It is translated as CASSPSGGHSYEQYF.

The gene calls are TRBV11-1 and TRBJ2-2, with D perhaps matching TRBD1 (6 bases). Germline lookup yields CDR1 SGHAT and CDR2 FQDESV (reference sequence). The CDR3 has 15 residues. Trimming took 6 bases from V and 3 from J, leaving 14 bases between them. Written as DNA, the CDR3 is TGTGCCAGCAGATTCCGGGACATCTACACCGGGGAGCTGTTTTTT. Protein product: CASRFRDIYTGELFF.

The table lists this clonotype with a few counts. Here the CDR3 reads CASSYDRQGYEQYF. For the CDR3, the DNA is TGTGCCAGCAGTTATGACCGACAGGGGTACGAGCAGTACTTC. The rearrangement joins TRBV7-2 to TRBJ2-7; 8 bases agree with TRBD1. This CDR3 comprises 14 residues. V dropped 6 bases and J dropped 4; count of bases not matched to a gene: 8. The germline V gene has CDR1 SGHTA and CDR2 FQGNSA.

V gene TRBV27 combines with J gene TRBJ2-1, with TRBD1 as a possible D gene (6 bases). This CDR3 is 14 amino acids long. Germline CDR1 reads MNHEY; CDR2 reads SMNVEV (reference sequence). With 3 bases removed from V and 7 bases from J, the gap between germline ends came to 13 bases. DNA of the CDR3: TGTGCCAGCAGTTTGACGGACAGTCGGAATGAGCAGTTCTTC. Translating gives CASSLTDSRNEQFF.